This TCR beta chain was obtained from a study of CD8 T cells in ankylosing spondylitis. General observations from the study: Within ankylosing spondylitis blood, a TCR beta motif made up of roughly eight highly homologous variants appeared to be characteristic.

CDR3 length equals 16 residues. V was shortened by 5 bases and J by 4 bases, with 19 bases between the two germline ends. Making the TCR beta libraries involved quantitative 5'-RACE with molecular barcodes. Each CDR3 protein gets one entry after TCRdb re-called the 5' RACE reads with MiXCR. The repertoire includes over 600,000 distinct CDR3 sequences, around 17% of them detected once, and 19% sits in the top ten. In this sample, this clonotype turned up a few times. What it binds is not known. This clonotype was obtained from a male donor with ankylosing spondylitis. Material: blood, either unsorted or a sorted T cell fraction (not recorded which). The chain recombines TRBV12-3 or TRBV12-4 with TRBJ2-3; D might be TRBD1 (5 bases). CDR3: CASSPEEGVRADTQYF. CDR3 bases: TGTGCCAGCAGTCCGGAAGAAGGGGTCCGCGCAGATACGCAGTATTTT.